The sequence of this TCR beta chain was determined in a study of blood T cell repertoires in COVID-19. On the study more broadly: Some COVID-19 samples were acute and others convalescent; all came from the United States, Italy and Spain.

V lost 0 bases and J 4 bases, leaving 12 bases between the germline ends. Germline-derived CDR1 and CDR2 are SGHRS and YFSETQ. The CDR3 contains 15 residues. Original handling: Amplification of reference gene primers provided the estimated nucleated cell counts. Generated by immunoSEQ multiplex PCR, the TCRdb table keeps only in-frame clones and is missing some. V, J and clone size were drawn from that table, and D and trimming were deduced from the DNA. The repertoire has 65,000 or so clones, 75% to 85% of them found once; the top ten carry about 16%. J is TRBJ2-3 and V is TRBV5-1; no clear D gene. The receptor was isolated from a man of 80 years or more with acute or convalescent COVID-19. Specimen: peripheral blood. The CDR3 region has the DNA TGCGCCAGCAGCTTGGGCAACCTGGGCTCAGATACGCAGTATTTT. It specifies CASSLGNLGSDTQYF.